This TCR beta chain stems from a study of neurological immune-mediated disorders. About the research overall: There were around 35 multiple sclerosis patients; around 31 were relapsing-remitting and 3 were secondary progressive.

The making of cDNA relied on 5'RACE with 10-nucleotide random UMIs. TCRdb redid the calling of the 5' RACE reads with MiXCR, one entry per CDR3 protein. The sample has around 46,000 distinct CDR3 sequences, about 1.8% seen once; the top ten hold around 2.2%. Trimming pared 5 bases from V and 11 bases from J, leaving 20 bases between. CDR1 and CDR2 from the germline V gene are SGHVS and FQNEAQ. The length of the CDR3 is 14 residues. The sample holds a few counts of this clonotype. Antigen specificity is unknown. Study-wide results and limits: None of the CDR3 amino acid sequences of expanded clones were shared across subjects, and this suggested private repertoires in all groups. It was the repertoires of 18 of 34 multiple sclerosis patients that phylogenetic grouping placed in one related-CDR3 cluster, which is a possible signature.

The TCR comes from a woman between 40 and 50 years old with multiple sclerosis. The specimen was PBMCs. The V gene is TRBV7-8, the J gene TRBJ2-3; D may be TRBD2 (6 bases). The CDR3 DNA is TGTGCCAGCAGCCCGGCGCCTAGCGTACCAATGCAGTATTTT. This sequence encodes CASSPAPSVPMQYF. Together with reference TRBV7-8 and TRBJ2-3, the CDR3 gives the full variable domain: GAGVSQSPRYKVAKRGQDVALRCDPISGHVSLFWYQQALGQGPEFLTYFQNEAQLDKSGLPSDRFFAERPEGSVSTLKIQRTQQEDSAVYLCASSPAPSVPMQYFGPGTRLTVL.